A single sample gave rise to the 17 T cell receptor beta chains below, sequenced in a study of blood T cells in healthy people across ages. Combining a sample-barcoded 5' primer with a J-beta primer mix, a second PCR ran for roughly 6 to 12 cycles. One entry per CDR3 protein, called by TCRdb with MiXCR from the 5' RACE reads. The repertoire holds hundreds of thousands of distinct CDR3 sequences, with under 30% as singletons. In addition, the sample was reused for a study of T cells of mothers and their children.

Sequenced sample: blood. Source of these receptors: a boy younger than 18 in good health.

DNA of the CDR3: TGTGCCAGCAGCTCGAGGGGGGGGTGGAATTCACCCCTCCACTTT. It specifies CASSSRGGWNSPLHF. The gene calls are TRBV9 and TRBJ1-6; the D gene is possibly TRBD1 (6 bases). The CDR3 length is 15 residues. V shed 4 bases and J shed 7 bases, with 15 bases lying between them. Germline loops: CDR1 SGDLS, CDR2 YYNGEE.

This clonotype showed up just once. This may be a read error, as it is one base from a much larger clone. The rearrangement joins TRBV9 to TRBJ2-5, with 7 bases aligning to TRBD2. CDR1 and CDR2 (germline): SGDLS, YYNGEE. The CDR3 totals 15 residues. The CDR3 nucleotides are TGTGCCGGCAGCGTAGCGGGCAGGAGACAAGAGACCCAGTACTTC. Translating it yields CAGSVAGRRQETQYF.

This clonotype was found a few times. The chain employs TRBV12-3 or TRBV12-4 and TRBJ1-5; 9 bases match TRBD1. V gave up 6 bases and J gave up 4 bases; unmatched junction bases: 10. The CDR3 is 16 amino acids. CDR3 bases: TGTGCCAGCAGCCCCACAGGGGGCGGGTTTAATCAGCCCCAGCATTTT. Translating it yields CASSPTGGGFNQPQHF.

The rearrangement joins TRBV6-6 to TRBJ1-1; D uncertain. The CDR3 spans 13 residues. Germline values: CDR1 MNHNY, CDR2 SVGAGI (reference sequence). The V end was cut by 6 bases, the J end by 4 bases, with 12 bases between. CDR3: CASSFDIGTEAFF. In DNA, the CDR3 is TGTGCCAGCAGCTTCGACATAGGCACTGAAGCTTTCTTT.

This clonotype rates as medium-sized (0.01 to 0.1%). The genes are TRBV20-1 and TRBJ2-5, with D perhaps being TRBD1 or TRBD2 (5 bases each). Per the germline V gene, CDR1 is DFQATT and CDR2 is SNEGSKA (reference sequence). V lost 0 bases to trimming and J lost 5 bases, with 25 bases between them. This CDR3 spans 18 amino acids. CDR3 bases: TGCAGTGCTAGAGATCAGAGGGGAACCCACCTCCGATCGGAGACCCAGTACTTC. This sequence encodes CSARDQRGTHLRSETQYF.

This chain joins TRBV29-1 and TRBJ2-5, with a weak D call TRBD1 (5 bases). V was pared by 8 bases and J by 6 bases, with 10 bases between. The CDR3 loop spans 10 amino acids. The germline CDR1 and CDR2 sequences are SQVTM and ANQGSEA. CDR3 DNA sequence: TGCAGCTACCTGGGGCAGACCCAGTACTTC. Its protein product is CSYLGQTQYF.

This clonotype was seen a few times. The chain joins TRBV7-2 to TRBJ2-1, with D perhaps matching TRBD2 (6 bases). Germline V gives CDR1 SGHTA, CDR2 FQGNSA. Deletions cut 6 bases from V and 4 bases from J, with 22 bases between. The CDR3 extends over 17 amino acids. As DNA, the CDR3 is TGTGCCAGCAGGAGTGGGAACGGGAGCGGAAGATACAATGAGCAGTTCTTC. The encoded protein is CASRSGNGSGRYNEQFF.

This clonotype has a handful of counts. The chain couples TRBV5-1 to TRBJ1-1; 8 bases are a match to TRBD1. The length of the CDR3 is 14 residues. The germline gives CDR1 SGHRS, CDR2 YFSETQ. With V trimmed by 3 bases and J by 5 bases, 6 bases remained unmatched. The CDR3 here is CASSSTGVGTEAFF. In nucleotides, the CDR3 is TGCGCCAGCAGCTCGACAGGGGTGGGGACTGAAGCTTTCTTT.

The chain links TRBV3-1 to TRBJ1-3, with D possibly TRBD1 on 5 matching bases. Germline values: CDR1 LGHDT, CDR2 YNNKEL (reference sequence). This CDR3 comprises 15 residues. V was clipped by 4 bases and J by 0 bases, with 10 bases between them. The CDR3 here is CASSPPGPSGNTIYF. In DNA form, the CDR3 reads TGTGCCAGCAGCCCACCAGGGCCCTCTGGAAACACCATATATTTT.

The chain employs TRBV5-1 and TRBJ2-3; D is uncertain. CDR3 length equals 15 residues. The germline CDR1 and CDR2 sequences are SGHRS and YFSETQ. Trimming removed 1 base from V and 3 bases from J, with 12 bases in between. The CDR3 here is CASSLRAPTTDTQYF. CDR3 bases: TGCGCCAGCAGCTTGAGGGCACCCACTACAGATACGCAGTATTTT.

This clonotype was seen only a few times. Germline and junction disagree at one end, which may indicate a read error. The genes are TRBV7-3 and TRBJ1-2, with 7 bases identical to TRBD1. The CDR3 runs to 15 residues. CDR1 and CDR2 from the germline V gene are SGHTA and FQGTGA. The CDR3 here is CASSLNTGAGYGYAF. As DNA, the CDR3 is TGTGCCAGCAGCTTGAATACAGGGGCCGGCTATGGCTACGCCTTC.

This clonotype appeared a few times. CDR3 amino acids: CSARTRYNEQFF. The CDR3, as DNA: TGCAGTGCTAGGACTCGTTACAATGAGCAGTTCTTC. This chain connects TRBV20-1 to TRBJ2-1; D is undetermined. The CDR3 is made up of 12 amino acids. Germline loops: CDR1 DFQATT, CDR2 SNEGSKA (reference sequence). The ends were cut back, 3 bases at V and 4 bases at J, with 7 bases in the middle.

The V and J genes are TRBV29-1 and TRBJ2-5; maybe TRBD1 (6 bases). This CDR3 is built from 15 residues. The germline gives CDR1 SQVTM, CDR2 ANQGSEA. The V and J ends lost 4 bases and 1 base respectively, with 16 bases between them. Here the CDR3 DNA reads TGCAGCGTTGGCGAGTTGTGGGACATCCAAGAGACCCAGTACTTC. It codes for CSVGELWDIQETQYF.

The chain combines TRBV3-1 with TRBJ2-4; 9 positions agree with TRBD2. Trimming at V came to 6 bases and at J to 8 bases, leaving 17 bases not matched to a gene. Germline assignment: CDR1 LGHDT and CDR2 YNNKEL (reference sequence). This CDR3 contains 17 residues. CDR3: CASSPPPRGGGAYIQYF. For the CDR3, the DNA is TGTGCCAGCAGTCCGCCCCCCCGTGGCGGGGGGGCGTACATTCAGTACTTC. The full variable domain, rest sourced from reference TRBV3-1 and TRBJ2-4, is DTAVSQTPKYLVTQMGNDKSIKCEQNLGHDTMYWYKQDSKKFLKIMFSYNNKELIINETVPNRFSPKSPDKAHLNLHINSLELGDSAVYFCASSPPPRGGGAYIQYFGAGTRLSVL.

This clonotype came up once. The rearrangement joins TRBV29-1 to TRBJ1-1; D might be TRBD1 (6 bases). Trimming removed 6 bases from V and 6 bases from J, with 17 bases in between. Looked up from germline, CDR1 is SQVTM and CDR2 is ANQGSEA. This CDR3 has 13 amino acids. The CDR3 loop is CSVAQGDSAEAFF. In DNA form, the CDR3 reads TGCAGCGTCGCACAGGGTGATTCCGCTGAAGCTTTCTTT. Drawing the rest from reference TRBV29-1 and TRBJ1-1, the complete variable domain is SAVISQKPSRDICQRGTSLTIQCQVDSQVTMMFWYRQQPGQSLTLIATANQGSEATYESGFVIDKFPISRPNLTFSTLTVSNMSPEDSSIYLCSVAQGDSAEAFFGQGTRLTVV.

V and J are TRBV14 and TRBJ1-2, with TRBD1 matching 7 bases. V was pared by 6 bases and J by 6 bases, with 7 bases of the junction left unmatched. CDR1 is SGHDN and CDR2 is FVKESK in the germline V gene. The CDR3 runs to 13 residues. The CDR3 DNA follows: TGTGCCAGCAGGAGGACAGGCCAGGATGGCTACACCTTC. This codes for CASRRTGQDGYTF.

V gene TRBV9 combines with J gene TRBJ2-1; TRBD1 aligns across 12 bases. CDR1 and CDR2 from the germline V gene are SGDLS and YYNGEE. The CDR3 covers 15 residues. V shed 5 bases and J 5 bases; nucleotides not matched to a gene: 5. CDR3 residues: CASRRGTGGDNEQFF. CDR3 nucleotide sequence: TGTGCCAGCAGGAGAGGGACAGGGGGCGACAATGAGCAGTTCTTC. Full variable domain (missing parts from reference TRBV9 and TRBJ2-1): DSGVTQTPKHLITATGQRVTLRCSPRSGDLSVYWYQQSLDQGLQFLIQYYNGEERAKGNILERFSAQQFPDLHSELNLSSLELGDSALYFCASRRGTGGDNEQFFGPGTRLTVL.